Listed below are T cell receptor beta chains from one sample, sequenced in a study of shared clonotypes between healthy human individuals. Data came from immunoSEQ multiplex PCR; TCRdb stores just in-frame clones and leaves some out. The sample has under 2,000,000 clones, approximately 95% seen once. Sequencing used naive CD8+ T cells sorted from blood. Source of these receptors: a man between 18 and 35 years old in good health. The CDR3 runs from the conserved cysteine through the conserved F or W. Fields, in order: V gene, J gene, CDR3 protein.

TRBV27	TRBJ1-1	CASSTWDTMNTEAFF
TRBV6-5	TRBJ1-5	CASSYGQDYQPQHF
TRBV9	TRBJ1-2	CASSVGSARIYGYTF
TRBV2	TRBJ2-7	CASSERSVPYEQYF
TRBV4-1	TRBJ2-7	CASSQDPTGTYEQYF
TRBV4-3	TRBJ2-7	CASSQEAGKLYEQYF
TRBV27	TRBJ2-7	CASSLRGNEQYF
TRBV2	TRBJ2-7	CASSLGLAGPSYEQYF
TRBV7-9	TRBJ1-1	CASSLGPTGNFF
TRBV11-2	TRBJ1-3	CASRIWDSPGNTIYF
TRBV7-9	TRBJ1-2	CASSLAQGQDYGYTF
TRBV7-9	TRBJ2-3	CASSATGQGGDTQYF
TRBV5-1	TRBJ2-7	CASSSAGGTYEQYF
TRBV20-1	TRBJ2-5	CSATREETQYF
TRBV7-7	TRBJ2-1	CASSFLVADIYNEQFF
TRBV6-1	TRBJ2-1	CASSHRESSYNEQFF
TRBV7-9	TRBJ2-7	CASSPTGVEQYF
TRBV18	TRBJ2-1	CASSPSSYNEQFF
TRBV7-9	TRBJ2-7	CASSFLRDYEQYF
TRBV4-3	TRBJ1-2	CASSQDRAGKYGYTF
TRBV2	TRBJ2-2	CASGWGLNTGELFF
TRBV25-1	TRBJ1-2	CASSEYIQGGEGYTF
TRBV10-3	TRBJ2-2	CAISLRAAGSDTGELFF
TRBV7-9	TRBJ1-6	CASRPPPGQPNSPLHF
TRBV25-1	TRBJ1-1	CASSEYGSGGAGNTEAFF
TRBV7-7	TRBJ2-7	CASSLYSAGEQYF
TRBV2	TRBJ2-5	CASSDRTPQETQYF
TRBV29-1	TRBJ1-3	CSVEDLGSGNTIYF
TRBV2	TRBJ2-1	CASRMDTSSYNEQFF
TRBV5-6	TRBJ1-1	CASSVDMRNTEAFF
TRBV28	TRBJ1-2	CASSFPSAEGTNYGYTF
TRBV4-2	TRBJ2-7	CASSGPGTVSYEQYF
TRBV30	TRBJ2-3	CALGDTQYF
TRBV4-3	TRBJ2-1	CASSQDLAGGRGEQFF
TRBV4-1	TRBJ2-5	CASSLLDRNGETQYF
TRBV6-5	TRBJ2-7	CASSYGAVSYEQYF
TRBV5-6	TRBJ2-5	CASSSLARAETQYF
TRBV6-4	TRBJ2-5	CASSDRDGSLQETQYF
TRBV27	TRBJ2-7	CASSSRAPYEQYF
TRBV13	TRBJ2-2	CASSLLLVNTGELFF
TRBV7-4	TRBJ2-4	CASSLDPPTPLAKNIQYF
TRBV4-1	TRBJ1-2	CASSQDKGPYGYTF
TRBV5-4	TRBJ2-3	CASSLGSGPDTQYF
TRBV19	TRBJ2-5	CASSMDGEETQYF
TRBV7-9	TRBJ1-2	CASSLGATGDTGYTF
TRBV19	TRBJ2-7	CASSIEATSGRYEQYF
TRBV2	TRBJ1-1	CASSAGETEAFF
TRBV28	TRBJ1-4	CASSSPGLSSHMSANEKLFF
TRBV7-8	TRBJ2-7	CASSLAGTSYEQYF
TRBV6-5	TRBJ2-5	CASRDRDQETQYF
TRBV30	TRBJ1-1	CAWREMGQNTEAFF
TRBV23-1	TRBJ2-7	CANRRVYEQYF
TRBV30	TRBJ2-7	CAFTGTSGYEQYF
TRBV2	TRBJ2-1	CASSEFSGGHFEILLYNEQFF
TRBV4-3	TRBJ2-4	CASSQDHRARDIQYF
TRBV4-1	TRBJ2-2	CASSPTGIKGLANTGELFF
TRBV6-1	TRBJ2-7	CASSESGNYEQYF